The 10 T cell receptor beta chains below come from one sample, sequenced in a study of control samples from healthy donors and cancer patients. The method was immunoSEQ multiplex PCR; TCRdb's version includes in-frame clones alone and lacks a portion of them. Of around 93,000 clones listed, around 90% are singletons. The sequenced sample consisted of blood. All receptors derive from a human donor in good health. The donor label of this sample is uncertain.

V usage is TRBV19 and J usage is TRBJ1-4, with D tentatively TRBD1 (6 bases). Between the trimmed V and J ends, which lost 10 bases and 8 bases, there was a span of 11 bases. Germline lookup yields CDR1 LNHDA and CDR2 SQIVND (reference sequence). The CDR3 extends over 11 amino acids. The CDR3 DNA reads as TGTGCCACCAGGGGTGGGGAAAAACTGTTTTTT. This gives the protein CATRGGEKLFF.

The chain is built from TRBV30 and TRBJ1-1; a weak D match, TRBD1 (5 bases). Germline V gives CDR1 GTSNPN, CDR2 SVGIG (reference sequence). Trimming removed 0 bases from V and 5 bases from J, with 10 bases in between. CDR3 size: 13 residues. The CDR3 DNA reads TGTGCCTGGAGTGTCGACAGTAGGACTGAAGCTTTCTTT. Protein product: CAWSVDSRTEAFF.

The chain recombines TRBV24-1 with TRBJ2-7; D may be TRBD1 or TRBD2 (5 bases each). The V gene's germline CDR1 is KGHDR and CDR2 SFDVKD. Trimming cost V 7 bases and J 2 bases, with 17 bases left between them. This CDR3 has 15 amino acids. For the CDR3, the DNA is TGTGCCACCAGGAGAAGACCGGGACGGACCTACGAGCAGTACGTC. Its protein is CATRRRPGRTYEQYV.

The V gene is TRBV25-1, the J gene TRBJ1-4; D is possibly TRBD1 (5 bases). Deletions cut 8 bases from V and 0 bases from J, with 10 bases between. Per germline, CDR1 MGHDK and CDR2 SYGVNS. The CDR3 contains 14 residues. CDR3 residues: CASAVQATNEKLFF. CDR3 nucleotides: TGTGCCAGCGCTGTACAGGCAACTAATGAAAAACTGTTTTTT.

This chain uses TRBV11-2 with TRBJ2-2; D may match TRBD1 or TRBD2 (5 bases each). Germline CDR1 reads SGHAT; CDR2 reads FQNNGV. The length of the CDR3 is 13 residues. V lost 8 bases, J lost 5 bases, and 12 bases lay in between. CDR3 protein: CASPIGGTGELFF. CDR3 DNA sequence: TGTGCCAGCCCCATTGGGGGTACCGGGGAGCTGTTTTTT.

CDR3 sequence reads: CATSDDGRLNQETQYF. In DNA, the CDR3 is TGTGCCACCAGTGACGACGGGCGGCTCAACCAAGAGACCCAGTACTTC. V usage is TRBV24-1 and J usage is TRBJ2-5; D gene uncertain. V was cut by 4 bases and J by 0 bases, with 14 bases left in between. Germline values: CDR1 KGHDR, CDR2 SFDVKD. The CDR3 runs 16 residues.

The chain is built from TRBV11-2 and TRBJ2-3; 13 nucleotides line up with TRBD2. CDR1 SGHAT and CDR2 FQNNGV come from the germline V gene. V gave up 3 bases and J gave up 4 bases; unmatched junction bases: 1. The CDR3 extends over 15 amino acids. CDR3 protein: CASSFGLAGADTQYF. CDR3 DNA sequence: TGTGCCAGCAGCTTCGGACTAGCGGGAGCAGATACGCAGTATTTT.

V and J are TRBV3-1 (or the pseudogene TRBV3-2) and TRBJ2-5, with D possibly being TRBD1 (6 bases). CDR3 length: 15 residues. The ends were cut back, 0 bases at V and 7 bases at J, with 15 bases in the middle. Per the germline V gene, CDR1 is LGHDT and CDR2 is YNNKEL (reference sequence). CDR3 protein: CASSQDAGARTTQYF. CDR3 nucleotide sequence: TGTGCCAGCAGCCAAGATGCAGGGGCCCGGACGACCCAGTACTTC.

About this clone itself: The same CDR3 can be traced to other DNA sequences in this sample. The V and J genes are TRBV5-1 and TRBJ1-3; 7 bases are a match to TRBD1. The germline CDR1 and CDR2 sequences are SGHRS and YFSETQ. Trimming took 0 bases from V and 0 from J; bases not matched to a gene: 3. The CDR3 sequence is 16 residues long. The CDR3 DNA sequence: TGCGCCAGCAGCTTGGGCGACAGGGTCTCTGGAAACACCATATATTTT. Its protein product is CASSLGDRVSGNTIYF.

The chain employs TRBV5-4 and TRBJ1-1; D unresolved. This CDR3 is 14 amino acids long. Between the trimmed V and J ends, which lost 3 bases and 7 bases, there was a span of 16 bases. In germline, CDR1 is SGHNT, CDR2 YYREEE (reference sequence). CDR3 nucleotide sequence: TGTGCCAGCAGCTCCCTCGGGTTTGGAGGTGAAGCTTTCTTT. Translation: CASSSLGFGGEAFF.